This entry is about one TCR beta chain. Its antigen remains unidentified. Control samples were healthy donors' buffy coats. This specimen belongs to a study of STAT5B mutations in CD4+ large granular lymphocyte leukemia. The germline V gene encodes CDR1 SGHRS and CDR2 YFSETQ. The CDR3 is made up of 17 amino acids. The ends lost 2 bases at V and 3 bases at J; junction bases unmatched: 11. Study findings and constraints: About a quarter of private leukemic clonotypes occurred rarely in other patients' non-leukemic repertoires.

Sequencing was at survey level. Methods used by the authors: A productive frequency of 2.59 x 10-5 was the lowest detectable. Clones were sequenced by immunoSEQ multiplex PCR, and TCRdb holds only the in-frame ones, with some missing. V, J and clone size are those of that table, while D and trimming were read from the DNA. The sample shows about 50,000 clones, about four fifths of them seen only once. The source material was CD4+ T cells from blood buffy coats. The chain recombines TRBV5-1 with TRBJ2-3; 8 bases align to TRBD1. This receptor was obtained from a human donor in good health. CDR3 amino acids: CASSFARGLSVTDTQYF. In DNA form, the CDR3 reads TGCGCCAGCAGCTTCGCCAGGGGGCTAAGTGTGACAGATACGCAGTATTTT.